The rows below give T cell receptor beta chains drawn from one sample of a study of T cell repertoires in cytomegalovirus infection. From the reads, TCRdb called clonotypes with MiXCR, one entry per CDR3 protein. The profile shows around 740,000 distinct CDR3 sequences, about a third of them singletons. Sequenced: PBMCs. All receptors derive from a human donor in good health (CMV status not recorded). Some clones in this sample may be carry-over from other donors' samples. The CDR3 runs from the conserved cysteine through the conserved F or W. The order of the fields is CDR3 protein, J gene, V gene.

cdr3_aa: CASSYSGSGGWSHAFF
j_call: TRBJ1-1
v_call: TRBV6-5

cdr3_aa: CASSLEVDTIYF
j_call: TRBJ1-3
v_call: TRBV12-3/TRBV12-4

cdr3_aa: CATMVPTGELFF
j_call: TRBJ2-2
v_call: TRBV24-1

cdr3_aa: CASIPNPGQIPYEQYF
j_call: TRBJ2-7
v_call: TRBV25-1

cdr3_aa: CASSRSSGTVNTGELFF
j_call: TRBJ2-2
v_call: TRBV6-5

cdr3_aa: CASRIDRGRGTGELFF
j_call: TRBJ2-2
v_call: TRBV2

cdr3_aa: CASSASTSGSLYEQYF
j_call: TRBJ2-7
v_call: TRBV27

cdr3_aa: CASSLLGGPSTDTQYF
j_call: TRBJ2-3
v_call: TRBV12-3/TRBV12-4

cdr3_aa: CASRQNGGTGPNTGELFF
j_call: TRBJ2-2
v_call: TRBV5-1

cdr3_aa: CASSLSGTDIYEQYF
j_call: TRBJ2-7
v_call: TRBV7-2

cdr3_aa: CASSSTENTIYF
j_call: TRBJ1-3
v_call: TRBV7-9

cdr3_aa: CASSLGQGRQIGANVLTF
j_call: TRBJ2-6
v_call: TRBV28

cdr3_aa: CSATLAGAKNIQYF
j_call: TRBJ2-4
v_call: TRBV20-1

cdr3_aa: CASSSPKSGLAGGGTETQYF
j_call: TRBJ2-3
v_call: TRBV28

cdr3_aa: CASSLSERINYGYTF
j_call: TRBJ1-2
v_call: TRBV12-3/TRBV12-4

cdr3_aa: CSGLASDYNVQFF
j_call: TRBJ2-1
v_call: TRBV29-1

cdr3_aa: CAISESSTSRYNDQFF
j_call: TRBJ2-1
v_call: TRBV10-3

cdr3_aa: CASSFYSAGDNEQFF
j_call: TRBJ2-1
v_call: TRBV11-1

cdr3_aa: CASSFPDGLVQYF
j_call: TRBJ2-3
v_call: TRBV7-9

cdr3_aa: CASSLSLGMSNQPQHF
j_call: TRBJ1-5
v_call: TRBV28